This T cell receptor beta chain was recovered during a study of cytomegalovirus exposure and HLA in healthy donors. As regards this clone: The antigen is undetermined.

PCR employed 60 Vbeta and 13 Jbeta primers. Only in-frame clones appear in the TCRdb table, and some are missing; sequencing was by immunoSEQ multiplex PCR. The sample yields about 67,000 clones, of which the top ten take up approximately 15%. Study-level results: A later analysis found common viral pathogens apparently linked to several of the most significant clusters.

This CDR3 region has 13 residues. Germline CDR1 reads LNHDA; CDR2 reads SQIVND (reference sequence). V lost 2 bases and J lost 9, with 11 bases in between. The rearrangement uses TRBV19 and TRBJ2-1; perhaps TRBD1 as D (6 bases). Sequenced: PBMCs. This receptor was identified in a boy younger than 18 in good health and CMV-seronegative. The CDR3 bases are TGTGCCAGTAGTATACCGCAGGGGAGTGAGCAGTTCTTC. This translates into CASSIPQGSEQFF.